One and the same sample provided the 22 T cell receptor beta chains below, sequenced in a study of CXCR3-negative and CXCR3-positive naive CD8 T cells. The libraries of TRB cDNA were prepared using 5' RACE with UMI labels. With the 5' RACE reads reprocessed, TCRdb shows one record per CDR3 protein and no DNA. Its clone listing holds more than 80,000 distinct CDR3 sequences. Notes on the study in general: CXCR3-positive naive cells had more hydrophobic TRB CDR3s than CXCR3-negative naive cells.

Their specific antigens are unknown. The sequencing input was naive CXCR3+ CD8+ T cells from blood. Regarding subset: CD45RO-CCR7+CD27+CD95- naive CD8+ T cells expressing CXCR3 (TNR3+). Receptors originate from a human donor in good health. Some clones in this sample may be carry-over from other donors' samples.

The V gene is TRBV29-1, the J gene TRBJ2-5; TCRdb indicates TRBD2, and absent DNA this call remains unverified. The CDR3 contains 17 residues. In germline, CDR1 is SQVTM, CDR2 ANQGSEA. CDR3 region: CSVEGYRDLEGEETQYF.

The chain joins TRBV10-3 to TRBJ2-1; lacking DNA, the TRBD1 call made by TCRdb goes unchecked. Germline CDR1 and CDR2: ENHRY and SYGVKD. The CDR3 extends over 14 amino acids. This CDR3 is CAISAGTGMYEQFF.

The chain recombines TRBV28 with TRBJ1-5; TCRdb lists TRBD1, though no DNA is available to test this call. This CDR3 is 15 amino acids long. Per the germline V gene, CDR1 is MDHEN and CDR2 is SYDVKM. The CDR3 loop reads CASRQPDRDNQPQHF.

The chain combines TRBV7-8 with TRBJ2-7; TCRdb designates TRBD1, a call that cannot be tested without DNA. The CDR3 length is 17 residues. Germline CDR1 and CDR2: SGHVS and FQNEAQ. The CDR3 loop is CASSHTRGGTGEHEQYF.

J is TRBJ1-2 and V is TRBV6-6. The CDR3 contains 14 residues. The germline V gene encodes CDR1 MNHNY and CDR2 SVGAGI (reference sequence). Here the CDR3 reads CASSYSPGLEGYTF.

The CDR3 here is CASSFRGPGGEYEQYF. The V gene is TRBV12-3 or TRBV12-4, the J gene TRBJ2-7; the TCRdb call, TRBD1, lacks DNA for checking. The CDR3 contains 16 residues.

This chain connects TRBV28 to TRBJ2-1; the TCRdb call, TRBD1, lacks DNA for checking. The germline V gene has CDR1 MDHEN and CDR2 SYDVKM. This CDR3 has 15 residues. CDR3 protein: CASSEPGTALGEQFF.

This chain joins TRBV27 and TRBJ2-7; checking the TCRdb D call of TRBD2 is not possible without DNA. Germline V gene lookup returns CDR1 MNHEY and CDR2 SMNVEV (reference sequence). This CDR3 has 14 amino acids. CDR3 sequence reads: CASAQGRGTYEQYF.

This chain joins TRBV29-1 and TRBJ2-7; TCRdb selects TRBD2, and the lack of DNA leaves this call unchecked. The CDR3 contains 16 residues. Germline V gives CDR1 SQVTM, CDR2 ANQGSEA. The CDR3 sequence is CSVESGLAGFSYEQYF.

The chain carries TRBV5-4 and TRBJ2-1; TCRdb reports TRBD1, a call that lacks DNA to check it against. The germline gives CDR1 SGHNT, CDR2 YYREEE (reference sequence). The CDR3 has 12 amino acids. CDR3 region: CGARGGDNEQFF.

The J gene is TRBJ1-6, the V gene TRBV2. The CDR3 extends over 15 amino acids. CDR1 and CDR2 from the germline V gene are SNHLY and FYNNEI. CDR3 protein: CASSRFPEPNPPLHF. The entire variable domain, with the rest obtained from reference TRBV2 and TRBJ1-6, is as follows: EPEVTQTPSHQVTQMGQEVILRCVPISNHLYFYWYRQILGQKVEFLVSFYNNEISEKSEIFDDQFSVERPDGSNFTLKIRSTKLEDSAMYFCASSRFPEPNPPLHFGNGTRLTVT.

The chain links TRBV12-3 or TRBV12-4 to TRBJ1-2; with no DNA, the TCRdb D assignment of TRBD1 cannot be verified. The CDR3 covers 16 residues. Here the CDR3 reads CASSRSTGGANYGYTF.

The chain employs TRBV29-1 and TRBJ2-3; TCRdb selects TRBD2, and the lack of DNA leaves this call unchecked. Germline V lookup: CDR1 SQVTM, CDR2 ANQGSEA. This CDR3 spans 15 amino acids. The CDR3 loop is CSVEGASGSTDTQYF.

The chain links TRBV7-8 to TRBJ2-2; the TCRdb D gene call, TRBD2, has no DNA to confirm it. This CDR3 has 16 amino acids. CDR1 and CDR2 from the germline V gene are SGHVS and FQNEAQ. CDR3 sequence: CASSPTVGWDTGELFF.

The CDR3 protein is CASSLSWTSAQGETQYF. J is TRBJ2-5 and V is TRBV27; TCRdb names TRBD2, which stays unverified in the absence of DNA. This CDR3 spans 17 amino acids. Germline V gives CDR1 MNHEY, CDR2 SMNVEV (reference sequence).

The rearrangement joins TRBV6-5 to TRBJ2-3; lacking DNA, the TRBD1 call made by TCRdb goes unchecked. Germline values: CDR1 MNHEY, CDR2 SVGAGI. This CDR3 region has 14 residues. The CDR3 loop is CASSYFDRGDTQYF.

This chain joins TRBV7-3 and TRBJ2-2. The CDR3 has 13 amino acids. Germline CDR1 reads SGHTA; CDR2 reads FQGTGA. The CDR3 is CASSLLDTGELFF.

The chain combines TRBV5-5 with TRBJ1-1; TCRdb names TRBD1, which stays unverified in the absence of DNA. The CDR3 is made up of 11 amino acids. The germline V gene encodes CDR1 SGHKS and CDR2 YYEKEE (reference sequence). CDR3 sequence reads: CASSFQGPLIF.

This chain uses TRBV7-6 with TRBJ2-1; TCRdb's D gene call, TRBD2, goes unchecked for lack of DNA. The CDR3 runs to 14 residues. Germline loops: CDR1 SGHVS, CDR2 FNYEAQ. The CDR3 is CASSPTSGEVEQFF.

J is TRBJ2-3 and V is TRBV7-2; TCRdb proposes TRBD2, but this gene call is untestable without DNA. This CDR3 region has 14 residues. Germline V gene lookup returns CDR1 SGHTA and CDR2 FQGNSA. The chain's CDR3 is CASSLDSPTDTQYF. Based on the CDR3 plus reference TRBV7-2 and TRBJ2-3, the full variable domain is GAGVSQSPSNKVTEKGKDVELRCDPISGHTALYWYRQSLGQGLEFLIYFQGNSAPDKSGLPSDRFSAERTGGSVSTLTIQRTQQEDSAVYLCASSLDSPTDTQYFGPGTRLTVL.

The chain combines TRBV29-1 with TRBJ1-2; no DNA is available, so the TRBD1 call from TCRdb remains unchecked. This CDR3 spans 14 amino acids. The V gene's germline CDR1 is SQVTM and CDR2 ANQGSEA. The chain's CDR3 is CSVEGQTLFYGYTF.

The chain recombines TRBV15 with TRBJ2-7; the TRBD1 assignment by TCRdb is unverifiable without DNA. The germline gives CDR1 LNHNV, CDR2 YYDKDF (reference sequence). The CDR3 totals 14 residues. The chain's CDR3 is CATGNRDGPYEQYF.